This T cell receptor beta chain was obtained from a study of OX40 agonist ivuxolimab in advanced cancers. The CDR3 runs to 14 residues. V was pared by 7 bases and J by 6 bases, with 18 bases between. Germline CDR1 SNHLY, CDR2 FYNNEI. Libraries were prepared by immunoSEQ multiplex PCR; TCRdb keeps only in-frame clonotypes and omits some of them. The sample carries 45,000 to 50,000 clones, more than 80% recorded once. The material sequenced was CD4+ or CD8+ T cells sorted from blood, taken in a trial of the OX40 agonist ivuxolimab. The sequence derives from an adult with an advanced solid tumor such as melanoma, head and neck, liver or kidney cancer. The chain recombines TRBV2 with TRBJ1-1, with a weak D call TRBD1 (6 bases). CDR3 sequence: CASIRWGGPSEAFF. For the CDR3, the DNA is TGTGCCAGCATTAGATGGGGGGGGCCCTCTGAAGCTTTCTTT.